This T cell receptor beta chain is drawn from a study of T cell responses to AZD1222 COVID-19 vaccine. Across the whole study: Timing groups of about 4 and about 12 weeks for second doses were pooled.

Whole-study findings and limits: Vaccine-related CD4 TCRs covered spike, predominating at 160-218 and 743-854. The study sampled repertoires only after the peak T cell response.

The germline gives CDR1 MNHEY, CDR2 SVGAGI. The CDR3 length is 16 residues. Trimming took 0 bases from V and 2 from J; bases not matched to a gene: 2. Worth noting for this clone: No antigen is known for it.

Sequencing was performed with immunoSEQ multiplex PCR; in TCRdb, only in-frame clones are kept and a portion is missing. The sample lists 120,000 to 150,000 clones; about 91% were seen once. Sample: peripheral blood, taken on day 0 of AZD1222 vaccination. The V gene is TRBV6-5, the J gene TRBJ2-7; 12 bases line up with TRBD1. This TCR was recovered from an adult in good health. This CDR3 reads CASSYSGTGGPYEQYF. The CDR3 DNA follows: TGTGCCAGCAGTTACTCGGGGACAGGGGGCCCCTACGAGCAGTACTTC.